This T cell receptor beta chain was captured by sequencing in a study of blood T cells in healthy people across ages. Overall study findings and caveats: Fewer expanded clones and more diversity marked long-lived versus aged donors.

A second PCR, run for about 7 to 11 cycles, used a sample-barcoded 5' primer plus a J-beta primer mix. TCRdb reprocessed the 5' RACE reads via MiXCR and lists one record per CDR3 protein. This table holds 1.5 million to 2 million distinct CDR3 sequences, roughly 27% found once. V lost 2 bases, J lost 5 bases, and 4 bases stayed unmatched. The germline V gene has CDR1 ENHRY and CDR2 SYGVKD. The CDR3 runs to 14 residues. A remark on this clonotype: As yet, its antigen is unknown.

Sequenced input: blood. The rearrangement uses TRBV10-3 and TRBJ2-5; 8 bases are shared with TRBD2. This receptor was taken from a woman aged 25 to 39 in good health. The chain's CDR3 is CAISETSSGETQYF. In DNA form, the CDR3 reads TGTGCCATCAGTGAGACCTCTAGCGGGGAGACCCAGTACTTC.